In this sample, the clone carrying this T cell receptor beta chain turned up once. This sample stems from a study of OX40 agonist ivuxolimab in advanced cancers. Sequenced by immunoSEQ multiplex PCR; TCRdb stores in-frame clones only, minus some. The sample consists of about 55,000 clones, 84% of them appearing once. The CDR3 contains 16 residues. Germline V CDR1 and CDR2: MNHNY, SVGAGI (reference sequence). Trimming cost V 8 bases and J 0 bases, with 19 bases left between them. Patients were ineligible given autoimmune disease history or systemic immunosuppression. The TCR comes from an adult with an advanced solid tumor such as melanoma, head and neck, liver or kidney cancer. The sample consisted of CD4+ or CD8+ T cells sorted from blood, taken in a trial of the OX40 agonist ivuxolimab. The V call is TRBV6-6, the J call TRBJ2-5, with D tentatively TRBD2 (5 bases). The CDR3 reads CASAGLGVGNQETQYF. The CDR3 region has the DNA TGTGCCAGCGCCGGTCTCGGGGTCGGGAACCAAGAGACCCAGTACTTC.